This note documents a single TCR beta chain sequence. Purities over 95% were achieved in all sorted populations. These data originate in a study of beta chain features in type 1 diabetes. What was sequenced were expressed TCRB transcripts, since all of the isolated RNA had been reverse transcribed. About 3.57 million reads per sample were averaged for naive, central memory and regulatory samples. Sequencing used immunoSEQ multiplex PCR; TCRdb keeps in-frame clones, though not all of them. The sample has about 290,000 clones; roughly 8% are singletons. Germline V gives CDR1 KGHSH, CDR2 LQKENI. The CDR3 covers 19 residues. With V trimmed by 3 bases and J by 0 bases, 14 bases remained unmatched.

The TCR originated in a woman aged 18-35 years in good health. The chain has TRBV18 and TRBJ2-3, with 8 bases matching TRBD1. Sequencing input: central memory CD4+ T cells from blood. The CDR3 spells CASSPLRDRKSLSTDTQYF. CDR3 nucleotides: TGTGCCAGCTCACCTCTCCGGGACAGGAAAAGCCTTAGCACAGATACGCAGTATTTT.